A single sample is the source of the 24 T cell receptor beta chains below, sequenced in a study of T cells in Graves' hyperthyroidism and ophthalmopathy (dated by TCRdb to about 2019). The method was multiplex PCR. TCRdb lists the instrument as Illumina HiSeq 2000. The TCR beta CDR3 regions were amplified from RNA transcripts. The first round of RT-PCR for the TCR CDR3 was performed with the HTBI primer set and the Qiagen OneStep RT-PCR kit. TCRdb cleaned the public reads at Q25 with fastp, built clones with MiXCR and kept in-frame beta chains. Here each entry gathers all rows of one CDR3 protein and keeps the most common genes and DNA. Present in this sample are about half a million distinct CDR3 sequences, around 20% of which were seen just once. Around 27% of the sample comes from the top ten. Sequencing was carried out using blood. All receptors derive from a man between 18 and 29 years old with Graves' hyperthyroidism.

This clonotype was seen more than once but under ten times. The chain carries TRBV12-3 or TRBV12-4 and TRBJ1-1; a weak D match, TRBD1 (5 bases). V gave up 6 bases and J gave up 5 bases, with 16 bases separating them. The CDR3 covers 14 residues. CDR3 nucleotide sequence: TGTGCCAGCAGACCTGACGGCGAGGGGACTGAAGCTTTCTTT. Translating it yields CASRPDGEGTEAFF.

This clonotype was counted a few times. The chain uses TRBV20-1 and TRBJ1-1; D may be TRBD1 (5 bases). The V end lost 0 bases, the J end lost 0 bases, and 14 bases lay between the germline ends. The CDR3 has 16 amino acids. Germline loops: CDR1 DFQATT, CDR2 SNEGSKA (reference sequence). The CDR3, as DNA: TGCAGTGCTAGAGAATGGGGGAGGGCCATGAACACTGAAGCTTTCTTT. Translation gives CSAREWGRAMNTEAFF.

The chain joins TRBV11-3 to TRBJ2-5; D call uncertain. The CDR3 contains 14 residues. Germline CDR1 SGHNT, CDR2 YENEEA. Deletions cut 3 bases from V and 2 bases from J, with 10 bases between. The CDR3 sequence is CASSLTIAQETQYF. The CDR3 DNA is TGTGCCAGCAGCTTGACCATTGCACAAGAGACCCAGTACTTC.

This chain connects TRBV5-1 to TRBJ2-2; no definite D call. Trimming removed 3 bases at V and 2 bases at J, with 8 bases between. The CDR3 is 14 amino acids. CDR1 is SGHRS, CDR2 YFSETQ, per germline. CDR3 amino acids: CASSYLTNTGELFF. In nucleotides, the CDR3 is TGCGCCAGCAGCTACCTGACCAACACCGGGGAGCTGTTTTTT.

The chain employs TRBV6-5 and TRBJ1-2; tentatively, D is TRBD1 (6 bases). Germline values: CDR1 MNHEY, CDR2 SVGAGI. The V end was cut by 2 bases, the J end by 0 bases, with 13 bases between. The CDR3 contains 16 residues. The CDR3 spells CASSYSGQIANYGYTF. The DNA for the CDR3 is TGTGCCAGCAGTTACAGTGGACAGATAGCTAACTATGGCTACACCTTC.

Written as DNA, the CDR3 is TGTGCCAGCAGCAGAGGGGCCCGGGGCACTGAAGCTTTCTTT. It yields the protein CASSRGARGTEAFF. This sequence joins TRBV12-3 or TRBV12-4 and TRBJ1-1, with D possibly being TRBD1 (5 bases). V was trimmed by 6 bases and J by 4 bases, leaving 15 bases between them. This CDR3 is built from 14 residues.

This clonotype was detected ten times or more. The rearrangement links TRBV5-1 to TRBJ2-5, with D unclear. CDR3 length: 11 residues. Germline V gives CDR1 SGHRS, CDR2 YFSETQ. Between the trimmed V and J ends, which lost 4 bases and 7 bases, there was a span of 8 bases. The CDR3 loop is CASSNDGTQYF. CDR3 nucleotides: TGCGCCAGCAGCAACGATGGGACCCAGTACTTC.

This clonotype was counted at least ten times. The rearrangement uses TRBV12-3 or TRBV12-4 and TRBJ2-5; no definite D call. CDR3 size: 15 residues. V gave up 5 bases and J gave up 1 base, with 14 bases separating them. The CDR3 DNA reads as TGTGCCAGCAGTCGGCTACGAATTTCCCAAGAGACCCAGTACTTC. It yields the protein CASSRLRISQETQYF.

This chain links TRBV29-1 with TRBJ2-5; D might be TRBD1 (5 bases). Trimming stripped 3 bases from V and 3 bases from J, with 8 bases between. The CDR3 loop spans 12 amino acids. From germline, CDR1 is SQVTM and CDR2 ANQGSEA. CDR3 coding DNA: TGCAGCGTTGACAGGGTTGAAGAGACCCAGTACTTC. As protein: CSVDRVEETQYF.

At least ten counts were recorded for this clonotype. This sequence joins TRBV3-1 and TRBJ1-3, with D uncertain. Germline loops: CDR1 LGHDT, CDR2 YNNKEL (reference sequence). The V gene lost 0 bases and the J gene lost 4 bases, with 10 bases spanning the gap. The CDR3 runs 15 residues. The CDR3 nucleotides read TGTGCCAGCAGCCAAGATCAAACAATCGGAAACACCATATATTTT. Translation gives CASSQDQTIGNTIYF.

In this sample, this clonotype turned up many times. The CDR3 region is CASSLDLGKTEAFF. The CDR3 DNA reads as TGCGCCAGCAGCCTCGACCTTGGAAAGACTGAAGCTTTCTTT. The J gene is TRBJ1-1, the V gene TRBV4-1; D ambiguous. CDR1 MGHRA and CDR2 YSYEKL come from the germline V gene. This CDR3 is built from 14 residues. The ends were cut back, 4 bases at V and 5 bases at J, with 14 bases in the middle.

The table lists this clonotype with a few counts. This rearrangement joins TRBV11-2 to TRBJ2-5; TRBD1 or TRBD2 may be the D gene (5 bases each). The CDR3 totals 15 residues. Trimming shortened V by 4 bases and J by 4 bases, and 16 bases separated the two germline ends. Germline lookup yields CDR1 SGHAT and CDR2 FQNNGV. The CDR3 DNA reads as TGTGCCAGCAGCTCGGGACGGAGGCCCGGAGAGACCCAGTACTTC. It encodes CASSSGRRPGETQYF.

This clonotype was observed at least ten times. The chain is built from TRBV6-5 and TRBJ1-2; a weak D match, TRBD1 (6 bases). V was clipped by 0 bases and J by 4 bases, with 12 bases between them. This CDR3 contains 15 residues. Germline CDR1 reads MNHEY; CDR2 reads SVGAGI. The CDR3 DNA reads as TGTGCCAGCAGTTACTCTCTGACAGGACCCTATGGCTACACCTTC. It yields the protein CASSYSLTGPYGYTF.

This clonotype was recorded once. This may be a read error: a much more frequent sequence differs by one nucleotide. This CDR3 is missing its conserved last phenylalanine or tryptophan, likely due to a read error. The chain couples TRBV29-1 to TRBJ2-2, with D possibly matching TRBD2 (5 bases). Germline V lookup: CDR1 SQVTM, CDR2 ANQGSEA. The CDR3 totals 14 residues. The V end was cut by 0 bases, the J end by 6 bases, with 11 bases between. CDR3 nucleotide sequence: TGCAGCGTTGAAGAACCGCCGGGATCCGGGGAGCTGTTTTTG. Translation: CSVEEPPGSGELFL.

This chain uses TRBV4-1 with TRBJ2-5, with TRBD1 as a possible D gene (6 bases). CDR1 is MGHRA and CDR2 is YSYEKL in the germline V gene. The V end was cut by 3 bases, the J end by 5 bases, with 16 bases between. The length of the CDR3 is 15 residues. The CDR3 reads CASSQIPTGRETQYF. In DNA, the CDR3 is TGCGCCAGCAGCCAGATCCCGACAGGTCGGGAGACCCAGTACTTC.

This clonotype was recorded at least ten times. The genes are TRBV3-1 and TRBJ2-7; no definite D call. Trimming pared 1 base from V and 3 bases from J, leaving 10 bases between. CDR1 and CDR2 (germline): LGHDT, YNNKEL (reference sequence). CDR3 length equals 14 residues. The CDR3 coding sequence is TGTGCCAGCAGCCAAGGCGTGGGGTACTACGAGCAGTACTTC. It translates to CASSQGVGYYEQYF.

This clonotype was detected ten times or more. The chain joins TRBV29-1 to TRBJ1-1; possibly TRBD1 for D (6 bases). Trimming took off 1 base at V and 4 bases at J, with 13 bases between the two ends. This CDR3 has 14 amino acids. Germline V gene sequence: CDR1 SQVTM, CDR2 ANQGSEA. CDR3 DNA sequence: TGCAGCGTTGAAGTGGCAGGGGTAGGCACTGAAGCTTTCTTT. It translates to CSVEVAGVGTEAFF. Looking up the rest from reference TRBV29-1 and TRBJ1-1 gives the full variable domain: SAVISQKPSRDICQRGTSLTIQCQVDSQVTMMFWYRQQPGQSLTLIATANQGSEATYESGFVIDKFPISRPNLTFSTLTVSNMSPEDSSIYLCSVEVAGVGTEAFFGQGTRLTVV.

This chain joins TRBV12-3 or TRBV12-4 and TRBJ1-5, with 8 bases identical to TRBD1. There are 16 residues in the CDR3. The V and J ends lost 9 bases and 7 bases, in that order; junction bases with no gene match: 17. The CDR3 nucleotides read TGTGCCAGTAGTCCTGGCCCGGGACAGGTCAGCCAGCCCCAGCATTTT. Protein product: CASSPGPGQVSQPQHF.

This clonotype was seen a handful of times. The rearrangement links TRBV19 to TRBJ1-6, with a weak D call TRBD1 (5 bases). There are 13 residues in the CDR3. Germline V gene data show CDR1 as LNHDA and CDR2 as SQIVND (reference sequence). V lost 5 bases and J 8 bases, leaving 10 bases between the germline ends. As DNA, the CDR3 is TGTGCCAGTAGTCCGACAGTTGATTCACCCCTCCACTTT. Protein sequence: CASSPTVDSPLHF.

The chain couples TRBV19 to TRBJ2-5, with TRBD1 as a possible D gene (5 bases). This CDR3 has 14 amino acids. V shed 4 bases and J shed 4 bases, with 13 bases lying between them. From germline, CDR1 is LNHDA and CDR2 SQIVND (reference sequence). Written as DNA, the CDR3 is TGTGCCAGTAGTAAGACAGACACACCAGAGACCCAGTACTTC. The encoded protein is CASSKTDTPETQYF.

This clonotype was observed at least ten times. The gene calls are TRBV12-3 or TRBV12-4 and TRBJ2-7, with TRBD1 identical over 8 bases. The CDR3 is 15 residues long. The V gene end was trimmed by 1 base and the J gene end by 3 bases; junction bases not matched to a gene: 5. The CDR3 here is CASSLGQGSNYEQYF. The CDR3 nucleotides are TGTGCCAGCAGTTTAGGACAGGGGAGCAACTACGAGCAGTACTTC.

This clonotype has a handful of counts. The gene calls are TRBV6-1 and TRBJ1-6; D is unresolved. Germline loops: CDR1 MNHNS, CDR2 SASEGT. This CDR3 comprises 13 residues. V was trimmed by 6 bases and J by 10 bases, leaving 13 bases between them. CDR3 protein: CASRGRVNSPLHF. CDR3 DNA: TGTGCCAGCAGGGGTCGGGTCAACTCACCCCTCCACTTT.

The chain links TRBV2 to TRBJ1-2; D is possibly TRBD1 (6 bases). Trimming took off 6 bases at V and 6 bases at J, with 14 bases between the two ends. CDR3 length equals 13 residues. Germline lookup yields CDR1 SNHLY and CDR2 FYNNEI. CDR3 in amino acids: CASRGTGWNGYTF. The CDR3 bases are TGTGCCAGCAGGGGTACAGGGTGGAATGGCTACACCTTC.

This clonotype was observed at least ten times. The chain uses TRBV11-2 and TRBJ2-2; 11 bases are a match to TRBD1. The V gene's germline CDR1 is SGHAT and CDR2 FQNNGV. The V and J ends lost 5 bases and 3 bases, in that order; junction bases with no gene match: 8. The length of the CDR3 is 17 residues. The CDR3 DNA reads TGTGCCAGCAGCCCCCGAGGACAGGGGGCCTACACCGGGGAGCTGTTTTTT. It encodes CASSPRGQGAYTGELFF. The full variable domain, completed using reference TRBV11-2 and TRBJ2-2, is EAGVAQSPRYKIIEKRQSVAFWCNPISGHATLYWYQQILGQGPKLLIQFQNNGVVDDSQLPKDRFSAERLKGVDSTLKIQPAKLEDSAVYLCASSPRGQGAYTGELFFGEGSRLTVL.